The 5 T cell receptor beta chains reported below all come from one sample, sequenced in a study of shared clonotypes between healthy human individuals. Assay used: immunoSEQ multiplex PCR; TCRdb lists only in-frame clones, some missing. The repertoire consists of under 2.5 million clones, with 92% occurring once and the leading ten covering around 0.35%. The sequenced material came from naive CD4+ T cells from PBMCs. As for subset: CD45RA+ positively selected. These receptors came from a man aged 18 to 29 in good health. Some clones in this sample may be carry-over from other donors' samples.

The chain carries TRBV28 and TRBJ2-1; TRBD2 matches at 7 bases. From germline, CDR1 is MDHEN and CDR2 SYDVKM. CDR3 length: 16 amino acids. V lost 5 bases and J lost 6; bases outside the gene matches: 13. CDR3 amino acids: CASSAFRGGSVNEQFF. For the CDR3, the DNA is TGTGCCAGCAGTGCTTTCCGCGGCGGGAGCGTCAATGAGCAGTTCTTC.

J is TRBJ2-7 and V is TRBV28; D is undetermined. Germline V gene data show CDR1 as MDHEN and CDR2 as SYDVKM. Trimming took off 3 bases at V and 3 bases at J, with 12 bases between the two ends. The CDR3 length is 14 residues. CDR3 in DNA: TGTGCCAGCAGTTTTGGAACGCGATTCTACGAGCAGTACTTC. It codes for CASSFGTRFYEQYF.

The chain joins TRBV6-5 to TRBJ1-2; a possible D gene is TRBD1 (5 bases). This CDR3 is built from 15 residues. V was pared by 0 bases and J by 6 bases, with 14 bases between. CDR1 and CDR2 from the germline V gene are MNHEY and SVGAGI. The CDR3 spells CASSYSTRGLDGYTF. The CDR3 DNA follows: TGTGCCAGCAGTTACTCGACTCGGGGACTGGATGGCTACACCTTC.

V and J are TRBV7-9 and TRBJ2-1; D might be TRBD2 (5 bases). The CDR3 loop spans 14 amino acids. Trimming took off 4 bases at V and 6 bases at J, with 13 bases between the two ends. Looked up from germline, CDR1 is SEHNR and CDR2 is FQNEAQ (reference sequence). The CDR3 protein is CASSWSEEFNEQFF. CDR3 DNA sequence: TGTGCCAGCAGCTGGTCGGAGGAATTCAATGAGCAGTTCTTC.

A note on this clone: Other DNA variants within this sample encode the same CDR3. The rearrangement links TRBV6-5 to TRBJ1-5, with 9 bases fitting TRBD1. Germline loops: CDR1 MNHEY, CDR2 SVGAGI. Germline trimming cut 4 bases from V and 0 bases from J; bases unmatched to any gene: 4. The CDR3 loop spans 16 amino acids. The CDR3 loop reads CASSSLQGASNQPQHF. The CDR3 bases are TGTGCCAGCAGTTCTCTACAGGGGGCTAGCAATCAGCCCCAGCATTTT.